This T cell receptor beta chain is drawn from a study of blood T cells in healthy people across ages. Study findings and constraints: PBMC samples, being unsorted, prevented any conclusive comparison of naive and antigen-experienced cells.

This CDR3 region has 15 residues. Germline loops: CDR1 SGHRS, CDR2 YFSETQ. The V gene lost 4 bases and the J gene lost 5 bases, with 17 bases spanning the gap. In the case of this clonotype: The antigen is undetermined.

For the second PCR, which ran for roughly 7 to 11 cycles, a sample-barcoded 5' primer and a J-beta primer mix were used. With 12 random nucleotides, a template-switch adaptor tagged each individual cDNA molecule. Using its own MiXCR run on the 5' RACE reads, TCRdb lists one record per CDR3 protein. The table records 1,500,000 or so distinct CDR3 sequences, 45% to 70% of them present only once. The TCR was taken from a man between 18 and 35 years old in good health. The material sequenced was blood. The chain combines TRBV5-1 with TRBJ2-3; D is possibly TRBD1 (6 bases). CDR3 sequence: CASSPLQGEGDTQYF. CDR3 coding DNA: TGCGCCAGCAGCCCCTTACAGGGAGAGGGAGATACGCAGTATTTT.